Only a few counts were recorded for the clone carrying this T cell receptor (beta chain). Its antigen is still unknown. This entry comes from a study of T cells after yellow fever vaccination. Study outcomes and limitations: Peaking on day 5 versus 15, the secondary response was faster but weaker. Re-detected after boosting: most primary clones, more than 95% of CD4 and 75% to 90% of CD8.

By 5'RACE template switching, TCR cDNA was produced, with a universal primer site and UMIs added in the process. A single record per CDR3 protein comes from TCRdb applying MiXCR to the 5' RACE reads. This sample has some 99,000 distinct CDR3 sequences, with 4.5% to 6% found just once. Trimming removed 4 bases from V and 0 bases from J; junction bases left unmatched: 1. The CDR3 is 15 amino acids. Germline V lookup: CDR1 SEHNR, CDR2 FQNEAQ (reference sequence). This TCR was sampled from a man between 18 and 29 years old who received the YFV17D yellow fever vaccine. Sequenced here: CD8+ T cells sorted from PBMCs, sampled 10 days after the yellow fever booster vaccination. The gene calls are TRBV7-9 and TRBJ2-1; 9 positions match TRBD2. Here the CDR3 reads CASSWRGGSYNEQFF. The CDR3 DNA is TGTGCCAGCAGCTGGCGGGGGGGCTCCTACAATGAGCAGTTCTTC.